This T cell receptor beta chain was recorded in a study of T cells in Graves' hyperthyroidism and ophthalmopathy (dated by TCRdb to between 2018 and 2021). Study-wide context: Peripheral blood was collected at initial diagnosis, before any treatment. An independent validation cohort of around 19 hyperthyroidism patients and approximately 17 patients who later progressed to ophthalmopathy tested prospective prediction of ophthalmopathy. The study also compared thyroid tissue and blood T-cell repertoires from about six Graves' hyperthyroidism patients. Following sampling, methimazole starting at 30 mg daily was given to hyperthyroidism patients, and high-dose intravenous methylprednisolone was given to ophthalmopathy patients. To identify distinguishing TCR V-J signatures, a discovery cohort of about 100 patients was used, comprising some 45 with Graves' ophthalmopathy and some 60 with stable Graves' hyperthyroidism. According to the paper, TCR Vbeta CDR3 sequencing was carried out on around 140 peripheral blood samples, which came from fewer than 50 ophthalmopathy, approximately 78 hyperthyroidism and some 17 progressor patients. The 95 to 100 discovery patients were randomly divided into training and test sets at a 7:3 ratio.

Amplification of TCR beta CDR3 regions was carried out from RNA transcripts. For the first round of RT-PCR on the TCR CDR3, the HTBI primer set was used together with the Qiagen OneStep RT-PCR kit. The libraries were constructed in a second round of multiplex PCR and then size-selected and purified. Libraries were sequenced paired-end with 100 bp reads on an Illumina HiSeq2000. As for how the authors treated the data: Raw data were processed with SOAPnuke, discarding reads with adapters, uncalled bases, mean Phred below 15, or no exact constant-primer or identifier match. High-quality paired reads were merged using COPE v1.2.5, and each unique nucleotide sequence was defined as a clonotype. Clonotypes were aligned to IMGT TRBV, TRBD and TRBJ reference segments using MiTCR v1.1. The analysis was restricted to V-J combinations with a frequency above 0.0001, which together covered around 99% of the repertoires. A TCS score was defined as the ratio between F50 (clonal expansion) and ExV (chaos), using BLOSUM62-based TCRdist between CDR3 peptides within each V-J. Welch's t-statistics and random forest reduced 450 to 600 V-J features to 13, which were used in a naive Bayes classifier (R e1071). Thyroid-blood repertoire similarity was quantified with the Morisita-Horn index. TCRdb applied fastp at Q25 and MiXCR to the public reads, then kept only in-frame beta chains. Rows merge per CDR3 protein into single entries with the most common DNA and genes. These V and J calls are TCRdb output, not the study's own analysis. This sample is represented by 700,000 to 850,000 distinct CDR3 sequences; roughly a third of them were singletons. The ten largest make up roughly 31% of the sample.

Measured from the cysteine to the phenylalanine, the CDR3 is 12 residues long. Only CDR3 DNA is held: 36 bases, read in frame from base 1. CDR1 and CDR2, per the germline V gene, are ENHRY and SYGVKD. Deletion took 10 bases off V and 3 bases off J, with a span of 12 bases between the germline ends. Stable Graves' hyperthyroidism was defined as the absence of progression to ophthalmopathy over 18 months of follow-up. Hyperthyroidism patients were newly diagnosed, had a disease duration of under 2 months, and were aged 18 to 65 years. Patients with uncontrolled infections, other autoimmune diseases, pregnancy or lactation were excluded. Diagnoses were established on the basis of clinical symptoms, serum thyroxine and TRAb, thyroid ultrasound, and orbital computed tomography. Ficoll-Paque density gradient centrifugation was used to isolate PBMCs from around 9.1 ml of fresh peripheral blood. Total RNA was extracted using Trizol reagent, and RNA quality was assessed on an Agilent 2100 Bioanalyzer.

Points the paper makes about the study in general: During validation, the model predicted progression to ophthalmopathy a median of roughly six months ahead of onset, with around 71% sensitivity and about 75% specificity. Most expanded thyroid clonotypes (frequency above 0.001) were also detected in blood, suggesting blood repertoires may reflect thyroid immune responses. Sample size was not statistically predetermined, and blinding of investigators to group allocation was not performed. Ophthalmopathy was separated from stable hyperthyroidism by a 13 V-J signature model, with just over 85% sensitivity and about 81% specificity obtained in cross-validation and 80%/75% obtained in testing.

This clonotype was seen a few times. The antigen it recognizes is unknown. No per-base quality is available; no much larger clone lies one base away. The chain joins TRBV10-3 to TRBJ1-2; no D gene can be assigned with confidence. The sample comprised blood. The clonotype originates from a middle-aged woman with Graves' hyperthyroidism. The CDR3 region reads CASRTPDYGYTF. The DNA sequence is TGTGCCAGCAGAACACCCGACTATGGCTACACCTTC.